This T cell receptor (beta chain) stems from a study of shared clonotypes between healthy human individuals. Using immunoSEQ multiplex PCR, the repertoire was profiled, and TCRdb retains in-frame clones only, with some absent. The data hold 2 million to 2.5 million clones, with more than 85% observed a single time. The CDR3 totals 15 residues. Germline assignment: CDR1 MDHEN and CDR2 SYDVKM. Trimming cost V 5 bases and J 0 bases, with 11 bases left between them. The origin of this receptor is a man aged 18-30 years in good health. Some clones in this sample may be carry-over from other donors' samples. The sample comprised naive CD4+ T cells from PBMCs. Subset here: CD45RA+ positively selected. The chain is built from TRBV28 and TRBJ1-5; D not resolved. The CDR3 reads CASSPYQDSNQPQHF. Written as DNA, the CDR3 is TGTGCCAGCAGTCCCTATCAGGATAGCAATCAGCCCCAGCATTTT.